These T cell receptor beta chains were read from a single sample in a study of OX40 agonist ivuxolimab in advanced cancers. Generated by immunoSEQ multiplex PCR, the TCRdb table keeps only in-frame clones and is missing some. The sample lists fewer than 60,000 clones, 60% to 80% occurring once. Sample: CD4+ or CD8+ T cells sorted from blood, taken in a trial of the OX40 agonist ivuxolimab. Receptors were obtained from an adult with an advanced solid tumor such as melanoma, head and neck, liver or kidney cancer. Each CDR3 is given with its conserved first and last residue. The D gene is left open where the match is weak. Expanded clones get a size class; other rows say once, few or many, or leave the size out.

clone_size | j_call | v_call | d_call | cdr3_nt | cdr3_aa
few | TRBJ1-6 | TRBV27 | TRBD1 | TGTGCCAGCAGTCAGGGACAGCATAATTCACCCCTCCACTTT | CASSQGQHNSPLHF
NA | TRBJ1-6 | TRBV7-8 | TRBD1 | TGTGCCAGCAGCCCCCGACAGGGGCCTCAATATGGTTCACCCCTCCACTTT | CASSPRQGPQYGSPLHF
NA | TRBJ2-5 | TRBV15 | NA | TGTGCCACCAGCAGAGAGGCGGGGATGGAGACCCAGTACTTC | CATSREAGMETQYF
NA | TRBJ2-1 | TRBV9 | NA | TGTGCCAGCAGCCCGTCCCTTAGTAGAGGGATACACAATGAGCAGTTCTTC | CASSPSLSRGIHNEQFF
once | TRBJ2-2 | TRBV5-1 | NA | TGCGCCAGCAGCTTGAGGGGATCGAACACCGGGGAGCTGTTTTTT | CASSLRGSNTGELFF
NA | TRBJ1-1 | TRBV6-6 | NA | TGTGCCAGCAGGGATCAGAACACTGAAGCTTTCTTT | CASRDQNTEAFF
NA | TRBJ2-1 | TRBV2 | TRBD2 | TGTGCCAGCAGTGAAGCTTTGCTAGCGGGAGGTCGTGAGCAGTTCTTC | CASSEALLAGGREQFF
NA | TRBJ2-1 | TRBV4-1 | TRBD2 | TGCGCCAGCAGCCGTAGCCAGACTAGCGGTGAGCAGTTCTTC | CASSRSQTSGEQFF
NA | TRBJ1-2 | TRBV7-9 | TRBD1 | TGTGCCAGCAGCTGGACCATAGGACAGGCGCCCGACTTC | CASSWTIGQAPDF
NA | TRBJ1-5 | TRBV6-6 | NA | TGTGCCAGCAGTTACTCTTCGGGGAATAGCAATCAGCCCCAGCATTTT | CASSYSSGNSNQPQHF
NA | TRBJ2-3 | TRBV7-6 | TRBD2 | TGTGCCAGCAGCTCGACTAGCGGGAGGCCTAGCACAGATACGCAGTATTTT | CASSSTSGRPSTDTQYF
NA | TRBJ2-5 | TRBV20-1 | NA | TGCAGTGCTTTGTACCAAGAGACCCAGTACTTC | CSALYQETQYF
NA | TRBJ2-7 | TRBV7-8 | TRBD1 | TGTGCCAGCAGCTTGGGGTTCAGTCCGGGACAGGGGGCACTCGAGCAGTACTTC | CASSLGFSPGQGALEQYF
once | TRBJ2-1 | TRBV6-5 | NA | TGTGCCAGCAGTTACTCGAAGGCCGCCGGCAATGAGCAGTTCTTC | CASSYSKAAGNEQFF
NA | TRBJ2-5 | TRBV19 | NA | TGTGCCAGTAGTGTCGGCAGGGATAGAGGCCAGTACTTC | CASSVGRDRGQYF
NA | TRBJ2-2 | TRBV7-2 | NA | TGTGCCAGCAGCTTGGAGCAATCTGGCACCGGGGAGCTGTTTTTT | CASSLEQSGTGELFF
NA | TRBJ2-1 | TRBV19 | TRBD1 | TGTGCCAGTAGTATATTGCTGGGACAGGGAGTTAACAATGAGCAGTTCTTC | CASSILLGQGVNNEQFF
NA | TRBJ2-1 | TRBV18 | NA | TGTGCCAGCTCACCACTTACGAACAATGAGCAGTTCTTC | CASSPLTNNEQFF
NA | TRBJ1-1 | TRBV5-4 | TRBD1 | TGTGCCAGCAACTCGATCCCCGGGACAGGACCTGAAGCTTTCTTT | CASNSIPGTGPEAFF
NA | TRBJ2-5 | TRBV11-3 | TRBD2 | TGTGCCAGCAGCCGTAGGACTAGAGAGACCCAGTACTTC | CASSRRTRETQYF
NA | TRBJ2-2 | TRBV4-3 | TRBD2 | TGCGCCAGCAGCCAAGAGATTGGCGGGAGCACCGGGGAGCTGTTTTTT | CASSQEIGGSTGELFF
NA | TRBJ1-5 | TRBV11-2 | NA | TGTGCCAGCAGTCCCGGGGGCAATCAGCCCCAGCATTTT | CASSPGGNQPQHF
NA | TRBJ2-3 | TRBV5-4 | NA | TGTGCCAGCAGCCCGCCGGGGGGCACTGGGACAGATACGCAGTATTTT | CASSPPGGTGTDTQYF
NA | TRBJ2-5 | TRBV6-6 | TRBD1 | TGTGCCAGCAGGGAGATTGGGACAGGGAGAGAGACCCAGTACTTC | CASREIGTGRETQYF
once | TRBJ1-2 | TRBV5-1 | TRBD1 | TGCGCCAGCAGCGTAGACAGGGACTCTGGCTACACCTTC | CASSVDRDSGYTF
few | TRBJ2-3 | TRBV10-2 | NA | TGCGCCAGCAGTGCGGGCTTCACAGATACGCAGTATTTT | CASSAGFTDTQYF
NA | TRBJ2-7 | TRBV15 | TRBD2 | TGTGCCACCAGCGGGGGACTACCCGCCTACGAGCAGTACTTC | CATSGGLPAYEQYF
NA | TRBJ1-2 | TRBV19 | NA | TGTGCCAGTAGTAACAGGGTGGGCTATGGCTACACCTTC | CASSNRVGYGYTF
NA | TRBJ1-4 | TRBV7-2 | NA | TGTGCCAGCAGCTTAGTCCCCGGGAGTAATGAAAAACTGTTTTTT | CASSLVPGSNEKLFF
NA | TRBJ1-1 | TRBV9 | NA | TGTGCCAGCAGCCTAGGACCCAGTCGGGGGGCTTTCTTT | CASSLGPSRGAFF
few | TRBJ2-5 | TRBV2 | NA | TGTGCCGGCGCCATGGGGATCGGAGAGACCCAGTACTTC | CAGAMGIGETQYF
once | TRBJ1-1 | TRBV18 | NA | TGTGCCAGCTCACCGGGATCTCTCCCTGAAGCTTTCTTT | CASSPGSLPEAFF
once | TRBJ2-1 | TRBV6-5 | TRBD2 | TGTGCCAGCAGATATTCTAGCGGGAGCGGCAATGAGCAGTTCTTC | CASRYSSGSGNEQFF
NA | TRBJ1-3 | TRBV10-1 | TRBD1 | TGCGCCAGCAGTGAGTCGAGTCGGTACAGGGGACGCGGAAACACCATATATTTT | CASSESSRYRGRGNTIYF
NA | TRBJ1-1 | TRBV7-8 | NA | TGTGCCAGCAGCTTATCGGGAATGAACACTGAAGCTTTCTTT | CASSLSGMNTEAFF
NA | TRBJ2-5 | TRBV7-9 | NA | TGTGCCAGCAGCCTGATATACGGGGCTGGGGAGACCCAGTACTTC | CASSLIYGAGETQYF
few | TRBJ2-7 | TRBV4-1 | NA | TGCGCCAGCAGCCCACCACTACGATCACAAGAGCAGTACTTC | CASSPPLRSQEQYF
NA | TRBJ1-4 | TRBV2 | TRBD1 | TGTGCCAGCAGTCAGACAGGGGGTCGCGAAAAACTGTTTTTT | CASSQTGGREKLFF
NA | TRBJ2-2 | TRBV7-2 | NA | TGTGCCAGCAGCCCGGTTGCATCGAACACCGGGGAGCTGTTTTTT | CASSPVASNTGELFF
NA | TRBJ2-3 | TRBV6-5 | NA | TGTGCCAGCAGTTACTCCCTGGGGTACTCCACAGATACGCAGTATTTT | CASSYSLGYSTDTQYF
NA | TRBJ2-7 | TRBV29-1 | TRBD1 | TGCAGCGTCACCCCACAGGGGGCGTCCTACGAGCAGTACTTC | CSVTPQGASYEQYF
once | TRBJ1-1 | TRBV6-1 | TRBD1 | TGTGCCAGCAGTTCTCAGGGGGCTCGGGGCACTGAAGCTTTCTTT | CASSSQGARGTEAFF
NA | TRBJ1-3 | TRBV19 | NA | TGTGCCAGTAGTAATAGACACTCTGGAAACACCATATATTTT | CASSNRHSGNTIYF
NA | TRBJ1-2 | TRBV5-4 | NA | TGTGCCAGCAGCTTGGGATATGGCTACACCTTC | CASSLGYGYTF
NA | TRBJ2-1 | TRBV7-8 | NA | TGTGCCAGCAGGCTTTTACAAGGCCCGTTCCGCAATGAGCAGTTCTTC | CASRLLQGPFRNEQFF
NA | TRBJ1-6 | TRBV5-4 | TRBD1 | TGTGCCAGCAGCTTTAGACAGGGGGGTAATTCACCCCTCCACTTT | CASSFRQGGNSPLHF
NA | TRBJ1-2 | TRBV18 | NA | TGTGCCAGCTCACTTTTTCCCACTTACGATGGCTACACCTTC | CASSLFPTYDGYTF
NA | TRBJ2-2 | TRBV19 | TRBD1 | TGTGCCAGTAGTATAAGACAGGGAAGAAGGGGCGGGGAGCTGTTTTTT | CASSIRQGRRGGELFF
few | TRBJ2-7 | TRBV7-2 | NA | TGTGCCAGCAGCTTACAGAGTCTATCCTACGAGCAGTACTTC | CASSLQSLSYEQYF